What follows is one TCR beta chain and its context. Only in-frame clones appear in the TCRdb table, and some are missing; sequencing was by immunoSEQ multiplex PCR. The repertoire holds about 2 million clones, with just under 95% as singletons. Terminally differentiated effector memory CD45RA+ cells were excluded by CCR7 positive selection of CD45RO-negative cells. V was cut by 4 bases and J by 5 bases, with 15 bases left in between. The CDR3 is made up of 14 amino acids. CDR1 SGHNT and CDR2 YYREEE come from the germline V gene (reference sequence). This entry comes from a study of shared clonotypes between healthy human individuals.

The receptor comes from a man between 18 and 35 years old in good health. Sample: naive CD8+ T cells sorted from blood. The rearrangement uses TRBV5-4 and TRBJ2-5; perhaps D is TRBD1 or TRBD2 (5 bases each). DNA for the CDR3: TGTGCCAGCAGCGGCAATGGGGGTCTGGAGACCCAGTACTTC. Translating it yields CASSGNGGLETQYF.